One sample yielded the 15 T cell receptor beta chains listed below, sequenced in a study of metastatic and nonmetastatic thyroid tumors. TCRdb re-called the PCR reads through MiXCR. The profile shows tens of thousands of clones, approximately 22% of them singletons. Every patient underwent thyroid surgery untreated. Source material: blood. The receptors here all came from a female donor with papillary thyroid cancer or a benign thyroid nodule (not recorded which). Some clones in this sample may be carry-over from other donors' samples.

This clone was observed at least ten times. Being one base from a much bigger clone, this may be a read error. CDR3 nucleotides: TGTGCCAGCAGCTGGACAGGCACCTTCAACACTGAAGCTTTCTTT. Translating it yields CASSWTGTFNTEAFF. The J gene is TRBJ1-1, the V gene TRBV6-2 or TRBV6-3; 7 bases fit TRBD1. The CDR3 is 15 residues long. Germline lookup yields CDR1 MNHEY and CDR2 SVGEGT. V gave up 6 bases and J gave up 2 bases; unmatched junction bases: 9.

The rearrangement joins TRBV12-3 or TRBV12-4 to TRBJ1-5; a weak D match, TRBD1 (6 bases). The CDR3 runs 11 residues. The ends were cut back, 5 bases at V and 9 bases at J, with 8 bases in the middle. The CDR3 nucleotides read TGTGCCAGCAGTCGAGGGGGGCCCCAGCATTTT. Encoded protein: CASSRGGPQHF.

This clone was found many times. The chain links TRBV5-1 to TRBJ2-1, with 13 nucleotides matching TRBD2. The CDR3 sequence is 15 residues long. Trimming at V came to 5 bases and at J to 12 bases, leaving 11 bases not matched to a gene. In germline, CDR1 is SGHRS, CDR2 YFSETQ. CDR3 in amino acids: CASRPGTSGTVVQFF. CDR3 in DNA: TGCGCCAGCAGACCCGGGACTAGCGGGACAGTGGTGCAGTTCTTC.

In its sample, this clone was seen many times. The chain carries TRBV28 and TRBJ2-6, with D possibly matching TRBD2 (6 bases). In germline, CDR1 is MDHEN, CDR2 SYDVKM. V lost 6 bases to trimming and J lost 1 base, with 7 bases between them. The CDR3 covers 14 residues. The CDR3 region is CASSGSSGANVLTF. Written as DNA, the CDR3 is TGTGCCAGCAGCGGGAGTTCTGGGGCCAACGTCCTGACTTTC.

The chain combines TRBV6-1 with TRBJ2-7; D tentatively reads TRBD1 or TRBD2 (7 bases each). V lost 3 bases, J lost 5 bases, and 26 bases lay in between. Germline CDR1 MNHNS, CDR2 SASEGT. The CDR3 consists of 18 residues. CDR3 sequence: CASSDPTSRGGIYHEQYF. Here the CDR3 DNA reads TGTGCCAGCAGTGACCCGACTTCCAGGGGGGGCATTTACCACGAGCAGTACTTC.

This clone was seen at least ten times. Additional DNA sequences in this sample encode the identical CDR3. V and J are TRBV7-9 and TRBJ1-1, with D hard to call. The V and J ends lost 5 bases and 7 bases respectively, with 14 bases between them. This CDR3 is built from 13 residues. CDR1 is SEHNR and CDR2 is FQNEAQ in the germline V gene (reference sequence). Here the CDR3 DNA reads TGTGCCAGCAGCCCGATCGCGGGTGTTGAAGCTTTCTTT. Translating it yields CASSPIAGVEAFF.

This clone was counted a few times. A much larger clone differs by one base, so this may be a read error. The sample contains more than one DNA sequence encoding this CDR3. The rearrangement links TRBV6-1 to TRBJ2-5, with 8 positions matching TRBD2. CDR3 length equals 14 residues. The V gene's germline CDR1 is MNHNS and CDR2 SASEGT. In nucleotides, the CDR3 is TGTGCCAGCATCCAAGCGGGAGTCCAAGAGACACAGTACTTC. Residues: CASIQAGVQETQYF.

The chain joins TRBV18 to TRBJ2-7; no reliable D call. The CDR3 has 13 residues. The V gene lost 3 bases and the J gene lost 6 bases, with 12 bases spanning the gap. CDR1 and CDR2 from the germline V gene are KGHSH and LQKENI. CDR3 DNA: TGTGCCAGCTCACCGGCTTTAAGCTTCGAGCAGTACTTC. Its protein product is CASSPALSFEQYF.

This clone was found many times. This rearrangement joins TRBV29-1 to TRBJ2-1; 7 bases agree with TRBD1. This CDR3 spans 13 amino acids. CDR1 is SQVTM, CDR2 ANQGSEA, per germline. The V gene end was trimmed by 6 bases and the J gene end by 3 bases; junction bases not matched to a gene: 5. The CDR3: CSVERDSYNEQFF. The DNA of the CDR3 is TGCAGCGTAGAACGGGACAGCTACAATGAGCAGTTCTTC.

The chain joins TRBV3-1 to TRBJ2-7; possibly TRBD2 for D (5 bases). The CDR3 has 16 residues. The germline CDR1 and CDR2 sequences are LGHDT and YNNKEL (reference sequence). With 4 bases removed from V and 3 bases from J, the gap between germline ends came to 19 bases. This CDR3 is CASSPNPGIAYYEQYF. CDR3 bases: TGTGCCAGCAGCCCCAACCCGGGAATAGCGTACTACGAGCAGTACTTC.

This clone was detected ten times or more. The genes are TRBV20-1 and TRBJ1-2; the match to TRBD1 covers 10 bases. The ends lost 4 bases at V and 3 bases at J; junction bases unmatched: 5. Germline V gene lookup returns CDR1 DFQATT and CDR2 SNEGSKA (reference sequence). This CDR3 contains 14 residues. CDR3 DNA: TGCAGTGCTAAATCGACAGGGGGCTACTATGGCTACACCTTC. Translating it yields CSAKSTGGYYGYTF.

This clone has a count of ten or more. Written as DNA, the CDR3 is TGTGCCAGCAGCTTAGGAGTGGGGGACTATGGCTACACCTTC. It specifies CASSLGVGDYGYTF. The chain employs TRBV11-2 and TRBJ1-2; D may be TRBD1 (5 bases). The V end lost 1 base, the J end lost 3 bases, and 9 bases lay between the germline ends. The CDR3 is made up of 14 amino acids. CDR1 is SGHAT, CDR2 FQNNGV, per germline.

The sample holds a few counts of this clone. CDR3 in DNA: TGTGCCAGCAGCCTCGATAGGGAGACCCAGTACTTC. This encodes CASSLDRETQYF. The V call is TRBV5-4, the J call TRBJ2-5, with D unresolved. Per the germline V gene, CDR1 is SGHNT and CDR2 is YYREEE (reference sequence). The CDR3 loop spans 12 amino acids. V lost 4 bases and J lost 5, with 9 bases in between.

The chain employs TRBV4-2 and TRBJ1-6; 7 bases are shared with TRBD1. This CDR3 has 18 residues. Germline assignment: CDR1 LGHNA and CDR2 YNFKEQ. V gave up 0 bases and J gave up 9 bases; unmatched junction bases: 14. CDR3 sequence: CASSQDYLGRGGFSPLHF. Here the CDR3 DNA reads TGTGCCAGCAGCCAAGATTATTTAGGCAGGGGGGGTTTTTCACCCCTCCACTTT.

As for this clone: This may arise from a read error, as a much more abundant clone is one base away. The genes are TRBV30 and TRBJ2-3; D is uncertain. The CDR3 length is 11 residues. CDR1 is GTSNPN, CDR2 SVGIG, per germline (reference sequence). Trimming left V 2 bases short and J 3 bases short, with 3 bases between. CDR3 DNA sequence: TGTGCCTGGAGTTTAACAGATACGCAGTATTTT. This encodes CAWSLTDTQYF.